Below, 32 T cell receptor beta chains from the same sample are listed, as sequenced in a study of blood T cell repertoires in COVID-19. Assay: immunoSEQ multiplex PCR; the TCRdb copy retains only in-frame clones and omits some. This table has 360,000 or so clones, around nine tenths appearing once. The sequenced material came from PBMCs or T cells enriched from blood (not recorded which). The source is a woman aged 25 to 39 who had been exposed to COVID-19.

This clone was recorded once. The chain combines TRBV2 with TRBJ2-3, with 10 bases identical to TRBD2. Per germline, CDR1 SNHLY and CDR2 FYNNEI. The CDR3 contains 16 residues. V was pared by 0 bases and J by 6 bases, with 6 bases of the junction left unmatched. The CDR3 protein is CASSEAPSGSGDTQYF. CDR3 DNA sequence: TGTGCCAGCAGTGAAGCCCCTAGCGGGAGTGGTGATACGCAGTATTTT.

The chain is built from TRBV7-8 and TRBJ2-3; 11 bases line up with TRBD2. The germline gives CDR1 SGHVS, CDR2 FQNEAQ. This CDR3 is 15 amino acids long. Losses at the gene ends were 9 bases for V and 2 bases for J; bases not matched to a gene: 7. In DNA form, the CDR3 reads TGTGCCAGTAACCGACTAGCGGGGCCCACAGATACGCAGTATTTT. This translates into CASNRLAGPTDTQYF.

This clone was observed a single time. This chain connects TRBV6-5 to TRBJ2-3; D perhaps matches TRBD2 (5 bases). The CDR3 covers 14 residues. V gave up 10 bases and J gave up 4 bases, with 18 bases separating them. The germline CDR1 and CDR2 sequences are MNHEY and SVGAGI. The CDR3 nucleotides read TGTGCCACGAGAGGCGCGTGGGAGTCAGATACGCAGTATTTT. This translates into CATRGAWESDTQYF.

CDR3 residues: CASSVGQSGANVLTF. In nucleotides, the CDR3 is TGCGCCAGCAGCGTGGGACAGTCTGGGGCCAACGTCCTGACTTTC. This chain connects TRBV5-1 to TRBJ2-6; 7 nucleotides agree with TRBD1. V was pared by 4 bases and J by 1 base, with 2 bases of the junction left unmatched. The CDR3 is made up of 15 amino acids. Germline values: CDR1 SGHRS, CDR2 YFSETQ.

The chain has TRBV28 and TRBJ1-2; a weak D match, TRBD1 (5 bases). V gave up 2 bases and J gave up 4 bases, with 11 bases separating them. This CDR3 region has 14 residues. The germline CDR1 and CDR2 sequences are MDHEN and SYDVKM. The CDR3: CASSLEGVIYGYTF. The CDR3 DNA reads as TGTGCCAGCAGTTTAGAAGGGGTAATCTATGGCTACACCTTC.

The genes are TRBV19 and TRBJ1-6; unclear D gene. V was shortened by 4 bases and J by 4 bases, with 17 bases between the two germline ends. Germline V gene sequence: CDR1 LNHDA, CDR2 SQIVND (reference sequence). The CDR3 spans 17 residues. This CDR3 reads CASSSAAPIAYNSPLHF. DNA for the CDR3: TGTGCCAGTAGTAGTGCGGCACCAATCGCTTATAATTCACCCCTCCACTTT.

This clone was counted a single time. This chain joins TRBV5-4 and TRBJ1-1; 7 positions match TRBD1. J gave up 4 bases and V 2 bases, and 8 bases lay outside the gene matches. CDR1 and CDR2 from the germline V gene are SGHNT and YYREEE (reference sequence). The CDR3 length is 15 residues. The CDR3: CASSFGQVGGTEAFF. In nucleotides, the CDR3 is TGTGCCAGCAGCTTTGGACAGGTAGGGGGCACTGAAGCTTTCTTT.

The chain recombines TRBV28 with TRBJ1-6; unclear D gene. CDR1 is MDHEN and CDR2 is SYDVKM in the germline V gene. Trimming removed 5 bases at V and 7 bases at J, with 6 bases between. This CDR3 has 12 amino acids. The CDR3: CASSGLNSPLHF. CDR3 DNA sequence: TGTGCCAGCAGTGGCCTCAATTCACCCCTCCACTTT. Full variable domain (rest looked up from reference TRBV28 and TRBJ1-6): DVKVTQSSRYLVKRTGEKVFLECVQDMDHENMFWYRQDPGLGLRLIYFSYDVKMKEKGDIPEGYSVSREKKERFSLILESASTNQTSMYLCASSGLNSPLHFGNGTRLTVT.

The rearrangement uses TRBV18 and TRBJ1-6; 9 nucleotides line up with TRBD1. Germline V gives CDR1 KGHSH, CDR2 LQKENI. The trim removed 3 bases at V and 3 bases at J, leaving 3 bases unmatched. The CDR3 length is 16 residues. CDR3 sequence: CASSPRDRVYNSPLHF. The CDR3 DNA reads TGTGCCAGCTCACCCCGGGACAGGGTCTATAATTCACCCCTCCACTTT.

This chain joins TRBV27 and TRBJ1-5; 7 positions agree with TRBD1. J was trimmed by 4 bases and V by 9 bases; bases with no gene match: 12. The germline gives CDR1 MNHEY, CDR2 SMNVEV (reference sequence). This CDR3 region has 15 residues. This CDR3 reads CASARVAGGNQPQHF. The DNA of the CDR3 is TGTGCCAGTGCCCGGGTGGCAGGGGGAAATCAGCCCCAGCATTTT.

V gene TRBV28 combines with J gene TRBJ2-3, with 7 bases lining up with TRBD1. The CDR3 contains 15 residues. V trimming: 4 bases; J trimming: 2 bases; junction bases outside the gene matches: 6. CDR1 is MDHEN and CDR2 is SYDVKM in the germline V gene. The CDR3 DNA sequence: TGTGCCAGCAGTTCCCGGGACAGCCACACAGATACGCAGTATTTT. The encoded protein is CASSSRDSHTDTQYF.

This chain uses TRBV11-3 with TRBJ2-2, with 9 bases lining up with TRBD2. CDR3 length equals 16 residues. Germline V gene lookup returns CDR1 SGHNT and CDR2 YENEEA. After removal of 1 base from V and 7 bases from J, the junction contained 7 bases not matched to a gene. CDR3 loop: CASSLVLAGMNGELFF. The CDR3 nucleotides read TGTGCCAGCAGCTTAGTGCTAGCGGGAATGAACGGGGAGCTGTTTTTT.

The chain employs TRBV5-1 and TRBJ2-7; 10 bases align to TRBD2. This CDR3 contains 16 residues. V shed 0 bases, J shed 3 bases, and the junction held 6 bases outside the gene matches. CDR1 and CDR2 (germline): SGHRS, YFSETQ. CDR3 sequence (DNA): TGCGCCAGCAGCTTGGTAGCGGGAGGCGGTTTCTACGAGCAGTACTTC. Protein sequence: CASSLVAGGGFYEQYF.

The rearrangement uses TRBV18 and TRBJ1-5; D remains unclear. The germline V gene has CDR1 KGHSH and CDR2 LQKENI. The CDR3 totals 13 residues. V lost 3 bases, J lost 0 bases, and 3 bases lay in between. In DNA, the CDR3 is TGTGCCAGCTCACCCCATAGCAATCAGCCCCAGCATTTT. Amino acids: CASSPHSNQPQHF. Variable domain in full (rest from reference TRBV18 and TRBJ1-5): NAGVMQNPRHLVRRRGQEARLRCSPMKGHSHVYWYRQLPEEGLKFMVYLQKENIIDESGMPKERFSAEFPKEGPSILRIQQVVRGDSAAYFCASSPHSNQPQHFGDGTRLSIL.

This rearrangement joins TRBV3-1 (or the pseudogene TRBV3-2) to TRBJ2-1, with D possibly being TRBD2 (5 bases). Trimming took off 0 bases at V and 4 bases at J, with 13 bases between the two ends. Germline assignment: CDR1 LGHDT and CDR2 YNNKEL (reference sequence). The CDR3 loop spans 16 amino acids. The CDR3 region is CASSQDLRELYNEQFF. CDR3 coding DNA: TGTGCCAGCAGCCAAGATCTGAGGGAGTTGTACAATGAGCAGTTCTTC.

The V gene is TRBV28, the J gene TRBJ2-7; 11 bases map to TRBD2. V lost 4 bases and J lost 0; bases outside the gene matches: 8. CDR1 is MDHEN, CDR2 SYDVKM, per germline. The CDR3 length is 17 residues. As DNA, the CDR3 is TGTGCCAGCAGTTCACCGACTAGCGGGATCCACTCCTACGAGCAGTACTTC. Its protein product is CASSSPTSGIHSYEQYF.

The chain joins TRBV30 to TRBJ2-1; 9 bases are a match to TRBD2. Per the germline V gene, CDR1 is GTSNPN and CDR2 is SVGIG (reference sequence). With 1 base clipped from V and 9 bases from J, the junction kept 7 bases outside the gene matches. The CDR3 has 14 residues. The DNA for the CDR3 is TGTGCCTGGAGTGCCTCCCCTAGCGGGATTGAGCAGTTCTTC. This encodes CAWSASPSGIEQFF.

The V and J genes are TRBV18 and TRBJ1-1; D remains unclear. V was shortened by 2 bases and J by 2 bases, with 9 bases between the two germline ends. The CDR3 runs to 14 residues. Germline CDR1 reads KGHSH; CDR2 reads LQKENI. CDR3 bases: TGTGCCAGCTCACCAGCCTCGGGAAACACTGAAGCTTTCTTT. Translated: CASSPASGNTEAFF.

This chain joins TRBV7-2 and TRBJ2-7; 10 positions agree with TRBD2. Germline V CDR1 and CDR2: SGHTA, FQGNSA. This CDR3 contains 13 residues. The junction had 5 bases not matched to a gene; V was cut back by 5 bases and J by 7 bases. The CDR3 coding sequence is TGTGCCAGCAGCACGGGACTAGCGCTTGAGCAGTACTTC. Its protein product is CASSTGLALEQYF.

This clone was counted once. The CDR3 loop reads CASSFTDYGYTF. In nucleotides, the CDR3 is TGTGCCAGCAGCTTCACTGACTATGGCTACACCTTC. The chain carries TRBV7-9 and TRBJ1-2, with D uncertain. The V gene's germline CDR1 is SEHNR and CDR2 FQNEAQ (reference sequence). The ends were cut back, 3 bases at V and 3 bases at J, with 5 bases in the middle. This CDR3 is built from 12 residues.

V usage is TRBV18 and J usage is TRBJ1-1, with TRBD1 identical over 9 bases. Germline trimming cut 5 bases from V and 1 base from J; bases unmatched to any gene: 5. The CDR3 has 15 amino acids. Germline assignment: CDR1 KGHSH and CDR2 LQKENI. The CDR3 DNA follows: TGTGCCAGCTCATGGGGGACAGGGAAGAACACTGAAGCTTTCTTT. Protein product: CASSWGTGKNTEAFF.

The count of this clone is one. This chain connects TRBV5-1 to TRBJ2-1, with 7 bases that match TRBD2. CDR3 size: 15 residues. Losses at the gene ends were 4 bases for V and 6 bases for J; bases not matched to a gene: 10. The germline V gene encodes CDR1 SGHRS and CDR2 YFSETQ. In DNA form, the CDR3 reads TGCGCCAGCAGCGGGCGGACTAGTGGTGCCAATGAGCAGTTCTTC. It yields the protein CASSGRTSGANEQFF.

The chain joins TRBV27 to TRBJ2-7; TRBD2 aligns across 7 bases. The CDR3 runs 16 residues. Germline CDR1 and CDR2: MNHEY and SMNVEV (reference sequence). J lost 3 bases, V lost 5 bases, and 13 bases had no gene match. The CDR3 region is CASSPPGTNHFYEQYF. The CDR3 DNA reads as TGTGCCAGCAGTCCGCCCGGGACTAACCACTTCTACGAGCAGTACTTC.

This clone came up once. The germline gene is not matched at one end of the junction; a read error may be the cause. The chain recombines TRBV7-2 with TRBJ2-7; TRBD2 matches 13 bases. CDR1 SGHTA and CDR2 FQGNSA come from the germline V gene. The CDR3 has 17 residues. Here the CDR3 DNA reads TGTGCCAGCAGCTTACGGAGGACTAGCGGGAGCTCCAACGAGCAGTACTTC. Amino acids: CASSLRRTSGSSNEQYF. Together with reference TRBV7-2 and TRBJ2-7, the CDR3 gives the full variable domain: GAGVSQSPSNKVTEKGKDVELRCDPISGHTALYWYRQSLGQGLEFLIYFQGNSAPDKSGLPSDRFSAERTGGSVSTLTIQRTQQEDSAVYLCASSLRRTSGSSNEQYFGPGTRLTVT.

The chain uses TRBV28 and TRBJ1-4; 7 nucleotides align to TRBD1. From germline, CDR1 is MDHEN and CDR2 SYDVKM. Germline trimming cut 6 bases from V and 8 bases from J; bases unmatched to any gene: 9. This CDR3 has 14 residues. The CDR3 DNA reads as TGTGCCAGCAGACTCGTAGGGGGCTGGGAAAAACTGTTTTTT. This gives the protein CASRLVGGWEKLFF.

This CDR3 is CASSNLETQYF. In DNA form, the CDR3 reads TGTGCCAGCAGCAACTTAGAGACCCAGTACTTC. The V gene is TRBV7-8, the J gene TRBJ2-5; D unclear. V lost 5 bases and J lost 4, with 5 bases in between. The CDR3 loop spans 11 amino acids. The germline V gene encodes CDR1 SGHVS and CDR2 FQNEAQ.

The gene calls are TRBV30 and TRBJ2-3; 14 positions agree with TRBD2. The V and J ends lost 1 base and 7 bases, in that order; junction bases with no gene match: 4. The CDR3 is 15 amino acids. The germline V gene encodes CDR1 GTSNPN and CDR2 SVGIG (reference sequence). This CDR3 reads CAWSGGLAGGHTQYF. The CDR3 DNA reads TGTGCCTGGAGTGGCGGACTAGCGGGAGGACATACGCAGTATTTT. Drawing the rest from reference TRBV30 and TRBJ2-3, the complete variable domain is SQTIHQWPATLVQPVGSPLSLECTVEGTSNPNLYWYRQAAGRGLQLLFYSVGIGQISSEVPQNLSASRPQDRQFILSSKKLLLSDSGFYLCAWSGGLAGGHTQYFGPGTRLTVL.

The chain combines TRBV9 with TRBJ2-5; TRBD2 matches at 11 bases. Per germline, CDR1 SGDLS and CDR2 YYNGEE. CDR3 length equals 15 residues. V lost 4 bases and J lost 0; bases outside the gene matches: 2. The CDR3 DNA follows: TGTGCCAGCAGCCCGACTAGCGGGGACCAAGAGACCCAGTACTTC. This encodes CASSPTSGDQETQYF.

The gene calls are TRBV3-1 (or the pseudogene TRBV3-2) and TRBJ2-2; the D gene is possibly TRBD2 (5 bases). The ends were cut back, 4 bases at V and 4 bases at J, with 19 bases in the middle. The germline CDR1 and CDR2 sequences are LGHDT and YNNKEL (reference sequence). The CDR3 has 17 residues. CDR3 sequence reads: CASSPLGRALGTGELFF. Written as DNA, the CDR3 is TGTGCCAGCAGCCCCCTTGGGCGGGCTCTGGGCACCGGGGAGCTGTTTTTT.

The J gene is TRBJ2-3, the V gene TRBV6-5; D unclear. Germline loops: CDR1 MNHEY, CDR2 SVGAGI. The CDR3 runs 13 residues. Trimming removed 5 bases from V and 5 bases from J, with 11 bases in between. DNA for the CDR3: TGTGCCAGCAGTCTCCTGAGTTTAGATACGCAGTATTTT. Protein sequence: CASSLLSLDTQYF.

The V and J genes are TRBV28 and TRBJ1-2; 9 bases are shared with TRBD1. Unmatched junction bases numbered 9, after V lost 6 bases and J lost 7 bases. Germline V gene sequence: CDR1 MDHEN, CDR2 SYDVKM. The length of the CDR3 is 14 residues. The CDR3 DNA is TGTGCCAGCAGGCAAACCGGGACAGGGACTGGCTACACCTTC. This codes for CASRQTGTGTGYTF.

This clone was observed a handful of times. This sequence joins TRBV6-5 and TRBJ1-1; D call uncertain. Germline V gives CDR1 MNHEY, CDR2 SVGAGI. Trimming took 2 bases from V and 1 from J, leaving 8 bases between them. The CDR3 spans 14 residues. The CDR3 nucleotides are TGTGCCAGCAGTTACCCACCGGGGAACACTGAAGCTTTCTTT. Protein: CASSYPPGNTEAFF.